The 22 T cell receptor beta chains presented below share a single source sample, sequenced in a study of blood T cell repertoires in COVID-19. Clones were sequenced by immunoSEQ multiplex PCR, and TCRdb holds only the in-frame ones, with some missing. The repertoire holds more than 200,000 clones, with roughly four fifths as singletons. The source material was peripheral blood. Receptors originate from a woman aged 40 to 50 with active or convalescent COVID-19.

As to this clone: Other DNA sequences in this specimen translate into the identical CDR3. The chain recombines TRBV12-3 or TRBV12-4 with TRBJ1-2, with 7 bases fitting TRBD1. This CDR3 is 13 amino acids long. V gave up 5 bases and J gave up 4 bases; unmatched junction bases: 4. CDR3 DNA: TGTGCCAGCAGTCTGGGACAGATCTATGGCTACACCTTC. Encoded protein: CASSLGQIYGYTF.

The chain uses TRBV30 and TRBJ2-3; 8 bases map to TRBD2. The CDR3 has 15 residues. Per the germline V gene, CDR1 is GTSNPN and CDR2 is SVGIG (reference sequence). V was clipped by 3 bases and J by 5 bases; unmatched bases: 10. This CDR3 is CAWSPRGANRDTQYF. DNA of the CDR3: TGTGCCTGGAGCCCGCGGGGGGCGAACCGAGATACGCAGTATTTT. The full variable domain, in which reference TRBV30 and TRBJ2-3 provide the parts outside the CDR3, is SQTIHQWPATLVQPVGSPLSLECTVEGTSNPNLYWYRQAAGRGLQLLFYSVGIGQISSEVPQNLSASRPQDRQFILSSKKLLLSDSGFYLCAWSPRGANRDTQYFGPGTRLTVL.

In this sample, this clone turned up many times. This chain joins TRBV15 and TRBJ2-1, with TRBD2 identical over 8 bases. The length of the CDR3 is 16 residues. Unmatched junction bases numbered 9, after V lost 1 base and J lost 7 bases. Germline loops: CDR1 LNHNV, CDR2 YYDKDF (reference sequence). CDR3: CATSRAPAGVGNEQFF. In nucleotides, the CDR3 is TGTGCCACCAGCAGAGCCCCAGCGGGAGTAGGTAATGAGCAGTTCTTC.

This chain uses TRBV10-3 with TRBJ1-1; D is ambiguous. The CDR3 is 14 amino acids. Trimming removed 6 bases from V and 4 bases from J, with 15 bases in between. Germline V lookup: CDR1 ENHRY, CDR2 SYGVKD. The CDR3 is CAIRVAEGSTEAFF. CDR3 DNA: TGTGCCATCAGGGTGGCAGAGGGTTCCACTGAAGCTTTCTTT.

The J gene is TRBJ2-3, the V gene TRBV29-1; tentative D call: TRBD1 (6 bases). V was clipped by 1 base and J by 3 bases, with 14 bases between them. CDR3 length: 15 residues. Looked up from germline, CDR1 is SQVTM and CDR2 is ANQGSEA. CDR3 sequence reads: CSVEGPAGETDTQYF. The CDR3 nucleotides are TGCAGCGTTGAAGGCCCCGCAGGGGAGACAGATACGCAGTATTTT.

The chain uses TRBV5-1 and TRBJ2-7; TRBD1 matches at 7 bases. This CDR3 has 15 amino acids. With V trimmed by 7 bases and J by 11 bases, 21 bases remained unmatched. Germline V lookup: CDR1 SGHRS, CDR2 YFSETQ. The CDR3 coding sequence is TGCGCCAGCCGACCTCGACAGGGAACGGCTAGCTTGGAGTACTTC. Translation gives CASRPRQGTASLEYF.

The rearrangement links TRBV6-4 to TRBJ2-5; TRBD2 aligns across 8 bases. V shed 2 bases and J 0 bases; nucleotides not matched to a gene: 14. The CDR3 extends over 19 amino acids. CDR1 is MRHNA, CDR2 SNTAGT, per germline. The CDR3 is CASSDHSKRGILYQETQYF. The CDR3, as DNA: TGTGCCAGCAGTGACCATTCAAAGCGGGGGATTCTGTACCAAGAGACCCAGTACTTC.

This clone occurred once. The chain carries TRBV3-1 (or the pseudogene TRBV3-2) and TRBJ2-5; D may be TRBD2 (6 bases). Germline CDR1 reads LGHDT; CDR2 reads YNNKEL (reference sequence). Trimming removed 4 bases from V and 7 bases from J, with 13 bases in between. The CDR3 is 13 residues long. CDR3 loop: CASSPSGLLTQYF. CDR3 bases: TGTGCCAGCAGCCCATCGGGACTCCTGACCCAGTACTTC.

The sample holds a few counts of this clone. The same CDR3 also results from other DNA sequences found in this sample. This CDR3 is CSVGQGQETQYF. The CDR3 nucleotides are TGCAGCGTTGGACAGGGCCAAGAGACCCAGTACTTC. This sequence joins TRBV29-1 and TRBJ2-5, with 7 bases that match TRBD1. There are 12 residues in the CDR3. Trimming removed 4 bases from V and 1 base from J; junction bases left unmatched: 0. Germline CDR1 and CDR2: SQVTM and ANQGSEA.

The rearrangement joins TRBV29-1 to TRBJ1-1; D is unclear. The ends were cut back, 2 bases at V and 1 base at J, with 5 bases in the middle. CDR3 length: 12 residues. Germline values: CDR1 SQVTM, CDR2 ANQGSEA. The CDR3 nucleotides read TGCAGCGTTGAAAGAGGGAACACTGAAGCTTTCTTT. This codes for CSVERGNTEAFF.

The chain has TRBV27 and TRBJ1-5; 10 bases match TRBD1. In germline, CDR1 is MNHEY, CDR2 SMNVEV (reference sequence). After removal of 6 bases from V and 3 bases from J, the junction contained 8 bases not matched to a gene. The CDR3 sequence is 16 residues long. The CDR3 DNA sequence: TGTGCCAGCAGGCGAGGGACAGGGGCGACCAATCAGCCCCAGCATTTT. Residues: CASRRGTGATNQPQHF.

The rearrangement joins TRBV5-1 to TRBJ2-1; 11 positions agree with TRBD2. J lost 8 bases, V lost 3 bases, and 7 bases had no gene match. The CDR3 covers 15 residues. Per the germline V gene, CDR1 is SGHRS and CDR2 is YFSETQ. The DNA for the CDR3 is TGCGCCAGCAGCTGGGGACTAGCGGTGTGGGATGAGCAGTTCTTC. Amino acid sequence: CASSWGLAVWDEQFF.

The chain uses TRBV19 and TRBJ1-1; no reliable D call. In germline, CDR1 is LNHDA, CDR2 SQIVND (reference sequence). V was shortened by 6 bases and J by 1 base, with 15 bases between the two germline ends. This CDR3 has 15 amino acids. For the CDR3, the DNA is TGTGCCAGTAGGTCGGTAGGACTCCGGAACACTGAAGCTTTCTTT. As protein: CASRSVGLRNTEAFF.

The chain recombines TRBV6-5 with TRBJ2-7; 9 bases map to TRBD1. Germline lookup yields CDR1 MNHEY and CDR2 SVGAGI. Unmatched junction bases numbered 9, after V lost 8 bases and J lost 4 bases. This CDR3 has 14 residues. The CDR3 region has the DNA TGTGCCAGCTCGGGGACAGGGTGGATTTACGAGCAGTACTTC. Residues: CASSGTGWIYEQYF.

The chain combines TRBV9 with TRBJ1-2; D call uncertain. This CDR3 region has 13 residues. Trimming left V 0 bases short and J 4 bases short, with 7 bases between. Germline V gene sequence: CDR1 SGDLS, CDR2 YYNGEE. CDR3 region: CASSVGRGYGYTF. The CDR3 region has the DNA TGTGCCAGCAGCGTAGGCCGGGGCTATGGCTACACCTTC.

The chain is built from TRBV27 and TRBJ1-1, with D perhaps matching TRBD1 (6 bases). Germline CDR1 is MNHEY and CDR2 is SMNVEV (reference sequence). CDR3 length: 14 amino acids. V was trimmed by 5 bases and J by 1 base, leaving 11 bases between them. The CDR3 region is CASSHTGRNTEAFF. In DNA form, the CDR3 reads TGTGCCAGCAGTCACACAGGGAGGAACACTGAAGCTTTCTTT.

V usage is TRBV9 and J usage is TRBJ1-3, with D hard to call. The CDR3 extends over 15 amino acids. V gave up 7 bases and J gave up 10 bases, with 24 bases separating them. Germline V CDR1 and CDR2: SGDLS, YYNGEE. The CDR3 spells CASARTENPLVTIYF. The CDR3 coding sequence is TGTGCCAGCGCCCGCACCGAGAACCCTCTGGTAACCATATATTTT.

This chain connects TRBV5-1 to TRBJ1-3; 7 positions agree with TRBD1. Looked up from germline, CDR1 is SGHRS and CDR2 is YFSETQ. The ends lost 7 bases at V and 4 bases at J; junction bases unmatched: 8. The CDR3 extends over 14 amino acids. CDR3 region: CASGPGTDGNTIYF. The CDR3 DNA sequence: TGCGCCAGCGGGCCCGGGACAGACGGAAACACCATATATTTT.

As concerns this clone: The same CDR3 can be traced to other DNA sequences in this sample. The chain joins TRBV7-3 to TRBJ1-3; TRBD1 matches at 9 bases. The V and J ends lost 5 bases and 0 bases, in that order; junction bases with no gene match: 2. The germline V gene has CDR1 SGHTA and CDR2 FQGTGA. This CDR3 spans 15 amino acids. As DNA, the CDR3 is TGTGCCAGCAGCCTGACAGGGGGCTCTGGAAACACCATATATTTT. Residues: CASSLTGGSGNTIYF.

This clone was seen at least ten times. The chain is built from TRBV5-4 and TRBJ2-5; D not resolved. Germline CDR1 SGHNT, CDR2 YYREEE (reference sequence). Trimming left V 2 bases short and J 5 bases short, with 10 bases between. The length of the CDR3 is 13 residues. The CDR3 region is CASSLPGPETQYF. DNA of the CDR3: TGTGCCAGCAGCTTACCTGGCCCTGAGACCCAGTACTTC.

The chain joins TRBV11-3 to TRBJ2-1; D is perhaps TRBD2 (6 bases). The germline V and J ends were trimmed by 5 bases and 4 bases, with 15 bases remaining between them. From germline, CDR1 is SGHNT and CDR2 YENEEA. This CDR3 is built from 15 residues. CDR3 in amino acids: CASSPGIGGYNEQFF. The CDR3 DNA is TGTGCCAGCAGCCCAGGGATAGGAGGGTACAATGAGCAGTTCTTC. The full variable domain, its missing parts supplied by reference TRBV11-3 and TRBJ2-1, is EAGVVQSPRYKIIEKKQPVAFWCNPISGHNTLYWYLQNLGQGPELLIRYENEEAVDDSQLPKDRFSAERLKGVDSTLKIQPAELGDSAVYLCASSPGIGGYNEQFFGPGTRLTVL.

The chain employs TRBV5-1 and TRBJ2-1; 8 positions agree with TRBD2. Per germline, CDR1 SGHRS and CDR2 YFSETQ. CDR3 length equals 12 residues. Unmatched junction bases numbered 0, after V lost 3 bases and J lost 7 bases. The CDR3: CASSSGGNEQFF. For the CDR3, the DNA is TGCGCCAGCAGCTCGGGGGGGAATGAGCAGTTCTTC.